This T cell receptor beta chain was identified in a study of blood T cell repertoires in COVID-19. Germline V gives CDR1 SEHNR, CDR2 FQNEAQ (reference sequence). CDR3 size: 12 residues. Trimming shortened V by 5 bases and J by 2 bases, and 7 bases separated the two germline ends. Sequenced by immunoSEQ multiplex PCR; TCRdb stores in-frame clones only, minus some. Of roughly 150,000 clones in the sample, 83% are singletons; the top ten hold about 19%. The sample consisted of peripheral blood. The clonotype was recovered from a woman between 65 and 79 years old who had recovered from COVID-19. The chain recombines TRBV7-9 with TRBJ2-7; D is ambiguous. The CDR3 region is CASSVATYEQYF. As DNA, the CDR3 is TGTGCCAGCAGCGTGGCAACCTACGAGCAGTACTTC.